Following are 2 T cell receptor beta chains from one sample sequenced in a study of early T cells in non-severe SARS-CoV-2 infection. From the 5' RACE reads, TCRdb called clonotypes with MiXCR, one entry per CDR3 protein. The table has 30,000 to 35,000 distinct CDR3 sequences, around 7% seen once. Material for sequencing was whole blood. These receptors were obtained from an adult who was a healthcare worker with PCR-confirmed SARS-CoV-2 infection or an uninfected control (not recorded which).

The chain is built from TRBV20-1 and TRBJ2-7, with a weak D call TRBD1 (6 bases). The CDR3 totals 13 residues. V shed 6 bases and J shed 3 bases, with 15 bases lying between them. The germline gives CDR1 DFQATT, CDR2 SNEGSKA (reference sequence). The CDR3 sequence is CSAPRDTGYEQYF. The CDR3 nucleotides are TGCAGTGCCCCCCGGGACACTGGCTACGAGCAGTACTTC.

The V gene is TRBV5-1, the J gene TRBJ1-2; a weak D match, TRBD1 (6 bases). Germline values: CDR1 SGHRS, CDR2 YFSETQ. The germline V and J ends were trimmed by 4 bases and 4 bases, with 14 bases remaining between them. This CDR3 is 14 amino acids long. CDR3 nucleotides: TGCGCCAGCAGCATGGACAGAATGAGCTATGGCTACACCTTC. It codes for CASSMDRMSYGYTF.